This T cell receptor beta chain was sequenced in a study of T cell repertoires in cytomegalovirus infection. Study-wide points: The ex vivo response showed dominance by HLA-C-restricted CMV-specific TCR beta clonotypes.

Trimming took 7 bases from V and 2 from J, leaving 17 bases between them. Germline V gene data show CDR1 as MNHNY and CDR2 as SVGAGI (reference sequence). This CDR3 has 15 residues. As concerns this clonotype: Its antigen is as yet unknown.

From the reads, TCRdb called clonotypes with MiXCR, one entry per CDR3 protein. The sample carries 150,000 to 200,000 distinct CDR3 sequences, about a sixth recorded once. Sequences were obtained from CD8+ T cells from PBMCs. This chain links TRBV6-6 with TRBJ1-2, with no clear D. The TCR was taken from a human donor in good health (CMV status not recorded). Some clones in this sample may be carry-over from other donors' samples. The CDR3 spells CASTDSWGINYGYTF. In nucleotides, the CDR3 is TGTGCCAGCACCGACTCTTGGGGTATCAACTATGGCTACACCTTC.